This entry lists 22 T cell receptor beta chains sequenced from one sample in a study of T cell changes during pregnancy in multiple sclerosis. Assay used: immunoSEQ multiplex PCR; TCRdb lists only in-frame clones, some missing. Among roughly 38,000 clones listed, approximately 92% were seen once. The source was CD8+ T cells from peripheral blood mononuclear cells, collected before pregnancy. The receptor source for this set is a female donor with multiple sclerosis, enrolled in a pregnancy study.

The V and J genes are TRBV5-6 and TRBJ2-7; 13 nucleotides line up with TRBD2. The V segment lost 4 bases and the J segment 0 bases; nucleotides outside the gene matches: 1. Germline V gene data show CDR1 as SGHDT and CDR2 as YYEEEE. CDR3 length equals 15 residues. The CDR3 reads CASSRTSGSSYEQYF. The CDR3 bases are TGTGCCAGCAGCCGGACTAGCGGGAGCTCCTACGAGCAGTACTTC.

The chain employs TRBV7-9 and TRBJ2-1; 8 nucleotides match TRBD1. Germline V CDR1 and CDR2: SEHNR, FQNEAQ (reference sequence). The CDR3 sequence is 16 residues long. Trimming took 1 base from V and 4 from J; bases not matched to a gene: 6. CDR3 DNA sequence: TGTGCCAGCAGCTTAGTTGCAGGGGGCACTTACAATGAGCAGTTCTTC. It encodes CASSLVAGGTYNEQFF.

The chain couples TRBV5-6 to TRBJ1-4; 9 positions agree with TRBD1. The CDR3 is made up of 14 amino acids. Germline CDR1 reads SGHDT; CDR2 reads YYEEEE. The V segment lost 0 bases and the J segment 8 bases; nucleotides outside the gene matches: 2. The CDR3 reads CASSLGTGVEKLFF. CDR3 bases: TGTGCCAGCAGCTTGGGGACAGGGGTCGAAAAACTGTTTTTT.

The chain links TRBV19 to TRBJ2-1; tentatively, D is TRBD1 (5 bases). Germline V gives CDR1 LNHDA, CDR2 SQIVND (reference sequence). The CDR3 has 13 residues. The germline V and J ends were trimmed by 6 bases and 3 bases, with 9 bases remaining between them. The CDR3 loop reads CASRGDGYNEQFF. In nucleotides, the CDR3 is TGTGCCAGTAGAGGGGATGGCTACAATGAGCAGTTCTTC.

This clone was found once. V gene TRBV29-1 combines with J gene TRBJ1-3; D is possibly TRBD1 (5 bases). This CDR3 spans 14 amino acids. Germline V CDR1 and CDR2: SQVTM, ANQGSEA. Trimming left V 2 bases short and J 4 bases short, with 12 bases between. The CDR3 nucleotides read TGCAGCGTTGAAATGGCAGGGAAAGGAAACACCATATATTTT. Amino acid sequence: CSVEMAGKGNTIYF.

The chain carries TRBV9 and TRBJ1-1; D gene unclear. V lost 4 bases and J 4 bases, leaving 11 bases between the germline ends. The germline CDR1 and CDR2 sequences are SGDLS and YYNGEE. The CDR3 consists of 13 residues. For the CDR3, the DNA is TGTGCCAGCAGCCTAGGCCGGGGCACTGAAGCTTTCTTT. Protein product: CASSLGRGTEAFF. The full variable domain, rest sourced from reference TRBV9 and TRBJ1-1, is DSGVTQTPKHLITATGQRVTLRCSPRSGDLSVYWYQQSLDQGLQFLIQYYNGEERAKGNILERFSAQQFPDLHSELNLSSLELGDSALYFCASSLGRGTEAFFGQGTRLTVV.

V is TRBV5-1 and J is TRBJ1-4; D gene ambiguous. Trimming took off 4 bases at V and 7 bases at J, with 14 bases between the two ends. Looked up from germline, CDR1 is SGHRS and CDR2 is YFSETQ. The CDR3 covers 14 residues. The CDR3 region is CASSSGRGGEKLFF. The CDR3 bases are TGCGCCAGCAGCAGCGGCCGGGGAGGTGAAAAACTGTTTTTT.

The chain couples TRBV13 to TRBJ2-6; 9 bases agree with TRBD1. CDR1 PRHDT and CDR2 FYEKMQ come from the germline V gene (reference sequence). The CDR3 has 23 amino acids. Trimming at V came to 7 bases and at J to 0 bases, leaving 25 bases not matched to a gene. CDR3 region: CASTRREGLFDRGDLSGANVLTF. The CDR3 region has the DNA TGTGCCAGCACCCGACGTGAAGGCTTATTCGACAGGGGGGATCTCTCTGGGGCCAACGTCCTGACTTTC.

The genes are TRBV2 and TRBJ2-3, with 9 positions matching TRBD1. Trimming at V came to 3 bases and at J to 0 bases, leaving 10 bases not matched to a gene. The length of the CDR3 is 18 residues. In germline, CDR1 is SNHLY, CDR2 FYNNEI. CDR3 DNA sequence: TGTGCCAGCAGTGACCGGACAGGGGCCAGTTATAGCACAGATACGCAGTATTTT. Protein: CASSDRTGASYSTDTQYF.

The chain recombines TRBV25-1 with TRBJ1-1, with D tentatively TRBD1 (5 bases). The CDR3 runs 13 residues. Trimming removed 7 bases from V and 1 base from J, with 10 bases in between. Germline CDR1 and CDR2: MGHDK and SYGVNS. The DNA of the CDR3 is TGTGCCAGCAAAAGGGGCGGGAACACTGAAGCTTTCTTT. Its translation is CASKRGGNTEAFF.

This chain connects TRBV28 to TRBJ1-4; D is ambiguous. This CDR3 spans 17 amino acids. Deletions cut 6 bases from V and 0 bases from J, with 17 bases between. Germline values: CDR1 MDHEN, CDR2 SYDVKM. The CDR3 DNA reads as TGTGCCAGCAGCCTAGACGGAGGAGAAGCAACTAATGAAAAACTGTTTTTT. It encodes CASSLDGGEATNEKLFF.

The V call is TRBV11-2, the J call TRBJ1-6; the D is unclear. From germline, CDR1 is SGHAT and CDR2 FQNNGV. This CDR3 is built from 16 residues. Trimming cost V 0 bases and J 0 bases, with 6 bases left between them. The chain's CDR3 is CASSLDRSSYNSPLHF. As DNA, the CDR3 is TGTGCCAGCAGCTTAGACAGAAGCTCCTATAATTCACCCCTCCACTTT.

The chain joins TRBV14 to TRBJ2-7; no definite D call. Trimming pared 0 bases from V and 3 bases from J, leaving 12 bases between. The CDR3 totals 15 residues. The V gene's germline CDR1 is SGHDN and CDR2 FVKESK. DNA of the CDR3: TGTGCCAGCAGCCAAGAGGGCCAGGCCAACTACGAGCAGTACTTC. It codes for CASSQEGQANYEQYF. Using reference TRBV14 and TRBJ2-7 for the parts outside the CDR3, the full variable domain is EAGVTQFPSHSVIEKGQTVTLRCDPISGHDNLYWYRRVMGKEIKFLLHFVKESKQDESGMPNNRFLAERTGGTYSTLKVQPAELEDSGVYFCASSQEGQANYEQYFGPGTRLTVT.

The gene calls are TRBV19 and TRBJ1-1; D is undetermined. The V end lost 4 bases, the J end lost 5 bases, and 5 bases lay between the germline ends. CDR1 and CDR2 from the germline V gene are LNHDA and SQIVND (reference sequence). The CDR3 sequence is 11 residues long. The CDR3 region is CASSRSTEAFF. The CDR3 bases are TGTGCCAGTAGTAGGAGTACTGAAGCTTTCTTT.

The chain couples TRBV27 to TRBJ2-7; 9 nucleotides match TRBD1. Trimming removed 5 bases from V and 0 bases from J; junction bases left unmatched: 2. This CDR3 spans 14 amino acids. Looked up from germline, CDR1 is MNHEY and CDR2 is SMNVEV (reference sequence). The CDR3 reads CASSRTGVSYEQYF. The CDR3 bases are TGTGCCAGCAGTAGGACAGGGGTCTCCTACGAGCAGTACTTC.

This clone is a singleton in its sample. The chain joins TRBV28 to TRBJ2-5; TRBD2 matches at 12 bases. J was trimmed by 5 bases and V by 6 bases; bases with no gene match: 7. This CDR3 spans 15 amino acids. CDR1 and CDR2 from the germline V gene are MDHEN and SYDVKM. DNA of the CDR3: TGTGCCAGCAGGAAGACTAGCGGGAGACTTGAGACCCAGTACTTC. Translation gives CASRKTSGRLETQYF.

This CDR3 reads CAWSKAGGSYNEQFF. CDR3 DNA: TGTGCCTGGAGTAAAGCGGGAGGATCCTACAATGAGCAGTTCTTC. The J gene is TRBJ2-1, the V gene TRBV30; 9 nucleotides line up with TRBD2. Germline trimming cut 2 bases from V and 1 base from J; bases unmatched to any gene: 3. The germline gives CDR1 GTSNPN, CDR2 SVGIG (reference sequence). CDR3 length: 15 amino acids.

CDR3 sequence reads: CASSFGQGHVYEQYF. CDR3 DNA sequence: TGTGCCAGTAGTTTCGGACAGGGTCATGTCTACGAGCAGTACTTC. This chain joins TRBV19 and TRBJ2-7; 8 bases map to TRBD1. Looked up from germline, CDR1 is LNHDA and CDR2 is SQIVND (reference sequence). This CDR3 region has 15 residues. V lost 5 bases and J lost 3; bases outside the gene matches: 9.

The gene calls are TRBV10-3 and TRBJ1-1; D not certain. Between the trimmed V and J ends, which lost 8 bases and 0 bases, there was a span of 7 bases. The CDR3 covers 12 residues. Germline V CDR1 and CDR2: ENHRY, SYGVKD. Here the CDR3 DNA reads TGTGCCATCTCCACATTGAACACTGAAGCTTTCTTT. This translates into CAISTLNTEAFF.

The CDR3 is CASSLSTGTGFSYEQYF. The CDR3 DNA reads as TGTGCCAGCAGTTTATCCACTGGGACAGGGTTTTCCTACGAGCAGTACTTC. V usage is TRBV27 and J usage is TRBJ2-7; 9 bases agree with TRBD1. Germline V gene lookup returns CDR1 MNHEY and CDR2 SMNVEV (reference sequence). V trimming: 0 bases; J trimming: 1 base; junction bases outside the gene matches: 7. The CDR3 is 17 residues long.

The rearrangement links TRBV5-3 to TRBJ1-5; D may be TRBD1 (5 bases). Being an ORF, TRBV5-3 has a function that is uncertain. Deletions cut 0 bases from V and 5 bases from J, with 9 bases between. This CDR3 is 14 amino acids long. In nucleotides, the CDR3 is TGTGCCAGAAGCTTGGCGGGGGGGGATCAGCCCCAGCATTTT. Encoded protein: CARSLAGGDQPQHF.

The rearrangement joins TRBV5-6 to TRBJ2-7; 8 bases match TRBD1. The ends lost 0 bases at V and 7 bases at J; junction bases unmatched: 3. This CDR3 comprises 13 residues. CDR1 is SGHDT, CDR2 YYEEEE, per germline. The DNA for the CDR3 is TGTGCCAGCAGCTTGGCCAGGGGGCGGGAGCAGTACTTC. This codes for CASSLARGREQYF.